These 11 T cell receptor beta chains were all obtained from the same sample, sequenced in a study of blood T cells in healthy people across ages (dated by TCRdb to between 2015 and 2016). Libraries were prepared through 5' RACE. Sequencing was carried out with an Illumina HiSeq 2500. A second roughly 6 to 12 cycle PCR used a sample-barcoded 5' primer and a J-beta primer mix. Starting from the raw public reads, TCRdb applied fastp trimming at Q25, assembled clones with MiXCR and retained in-frame beta chains. Rows are unified per CDR3 protein, each entry keeping the most common DNA and genes. The table for this sample lists approximately 850,000 distinct CDR3 sequences; roughly 44% of them were counted only once. Of the sample, about a fifth falls within the top ten clones. Input material: blood. These receptors originate from a man in his sixties in good health.

The genes are TRBV20-1 and TRBJ2-1; 8 bases line up with TRBD2. The CDR3 loop spans 14 amino acids. From germline, CDR1 is DFQATT and CDR2 SNEGSKA (reference sequence). Trimming took 4 bases from V and 2 from J; bases not matched to a gene: 4. CDR3 coding DNA: TGCAGTGCTACCCCCGGGAGGGCCTACAATGAGCAGTTCTTC. It specifies CSATPGRAYNEQFF.

The V call is TRBV3-1, the J call TRBJ2-6; the D is unclear. The CDR3 runs to 18 residues. CDR1 is LGHDT and CDR2 is YNNKEL in the germline V gene (reference sequence). V lost 4 bases, J lost 1 base, and 17 bases lay in between. The CDR3 is CASSPRFRPRSGANVLTF. Written as DNA, the CDR3 is TGTGCCAGCAGCCCCCGGTTTAGGCCCCGTTCTGGGGCCAACGTCCTGACTTTC.

This clonotype was seen a handful of times. This chain joins TRBV27 and TRBJ1-5; D may be TRBD1 (6 bases). The germline CDR1 and CDR2 sequences are MNHEY and SMNVEV (reference sequence). V shed 0 bases and J shed 1 base, with 7 bases lying between them. This CDR3 comprises 15 residues. CDR3 amino acids: CASSLSQGSNQPQHF. CDR3 nucleotides: TGTGCCAGCAGTTTATCGCAGGGGAGCAATCAGCCCCAGCATTTT.

This clonotype has only a few counts. This chain connects TRBV5-1 to TRBJ2-7, with D perhaps matching TRBD1 (7 bases). The V gene's germline CDR1 is SGHRS and CDR2 YFSETQ. V was trimmed by 3 bases and J by 3 bases, leaving 19 bases between them. The CDR3 runs to 16 residues. CDR3 in DNA: TGCGCCAGCAGCTCCCGACAGGGACTTAACTACTACGAGCAGTACTTC. Translation gives CASSSRQGLNYYEQYF.

The gene calls are TRBV20-1 and TRBJ1-5; 9 bases are shared with TRBD1. Germline CDR1 is DFQATT and CDR2 is SNEGSKA (reference sequence). V was pared by 3 bases and J by 3 bases, with 9 bases of the junction left unmatched. CDR3 length: 16 residues. The CDR3 DNA sequence: TGCAGTGCTAGGCCGGGACAGGGACCCTCCAATCAGCCCCAGCATTTT. It encodes CSARPGQGPSNQPQHF.

This clonotype was seen a handful of times. The chain carries TRBV29-1 and TRBJ1-5; D not resolved. There are 12 residues in the CDR3. Trimming removed 7 bases at V and 4 bases at J, with 11 bases between. Germline V lookup: CDR1 SQVTM, CDR2 ANQGSEA. CDR3 DNA: TGCAGCGCCCTGTTAGGGAATCAGCCCCAGCATTTT. This gives the protein CSALLGNQPQHF. The variable domain in full, with the rest retrieved from reference TRBV29-1 and TRBJ1-5, is SAVISQKPSRDICQRGTSLTIQCQVDSQVTMMFWYRQQPGQSLTLIATANQGSEATYESGFVIDKFPISRPNLTFSTLTVSNMSPEDSSIYLCSALLGNQPQHFGDGTRLSIL.

The chain employs TRBV20-1 and TRBJ2-1, with a weak D call TRBD2 (6 bases). CDR3 size: 11 residues. Per the germline V gene, CDR1 is DFQATT and CDR2 is SNEGSKA (reference sequence). The germline V and J ends were trimmed by 7 bases and 9 bases, with 13 bases remaining between them. Here the CDR3 reads CSGWSGLEQFF. Here the CDR3 DNA reads TGCAGTGGATGGAGCGGGCTTGAGCAGTTCTTC.

The table lists this clonotype with a few counts. The chain carries TRBV11-3 and TRBJ2-5, with D unresolved. Germline V CDR1 and CDR2: SGHNT, YENEEA. V gave up 1 base and J gave up 5 bases, with 11 bases separating them. This CDR3 is built from 14 residues. The CDR3 DNA reads TGTGCCAGCAGCTTAGTATCCAGCCAGGAGACCCAGTACTTC. Translated, it gives CASSLVSSQETQYF.

For this clonotype: A single base separates this from a much larger clone, so it may be a read error. This rearrangement joins TRBV7-2 to TRBJ2-1; possible D gene TRBD1, 5 bases. Trimming removed 5 bases at V and 9 bases at J, with 14 bases between. Germline CDR1 SGHTA, CDR2 FQGNSA. The CDR3 is 13 amino acids. CDR3 sequence reads: CASSQSQGSEQFF. The CDR3 nucleotides are TGTGCCAGCAGCCAAAGTCAGGGTAGTGAGCAGTTCTTC. The whole variable domain, remainder taken from reference TRBV7-2 and TRBJ2-1, is GAGVSQSPSNKVTEKGKDVELRCDPISGHTALYWYRQSLGQGLEFLIYFQGNSAPDKSGLPSDRFSAERTGGSVSTLTIQRTQQEDSAVYLCASSQSQGSEQFFGPGTRLTVL.

Notes on this clonotype: A much larger clone differs by one base, so this may be a read error. The rearrangement uses TRBV2 and TRBJ2-7, with 8 bases aligning to TRBD1. Trimming at V came to 6 bases and at J to 3 bases, leaving 7 bases not matched to a gene. Germline values: CDR1 SNHLY, CDR2 FYNNEI. The CDR3 loop spans 14 amino acids. CDR3 bases: TGTGCCAGCAGCGACGGGGACAGGAGCTACGAGCAGTACTTC. Translation gives CASSDGDRSYEQYF.

This clonotype was seen a handful of times. The chain couples TRBV7-2 to TRBJ1-6; maybe TRBD1 (5 bases). Per germline, CDR1 SGHTA and CDR2 FQGNSA. This CDR3 is built from 14 residues. Between the trimmed V and J ends, which lost 8 bases and 7 bases, there was a span of 15 bases. CDR3 nucleotides: TGTGCCAGCGGAAACAAGGGGCGGAATTCACCCCTCCACTTT. Its translation: CASGNKGRNSPLHF.